Listed here are 2 T cell receptor beta chains from one sample, sequenced in a study of CD8 T cells in Susac syndrome (dated by TCRdb to about 2019). The library was produced with the immunoSEQ multiplex PCR assay. RNA was extracted using the RNeasy kit, and roughly 0.5 to 1 microgram was reverse transcribed with random hexamers. TCRdb applied fastp at Q25 and MiXCR to the public reads, then kept only in-frame beta chains. Every entry covers one CDR3 protein and lists the most common genes and DNA from its rows. In all, the sample holds some 190,000 distinct CDR3 sequences, and about 95% of those were seen once. The ten largest clones add up to 0.1% of the sample. Sequencing input: CD4+ T cells from PBMCs. The receptors were sampled from a human donor in good health.

The chain recombines TRBV4-3 with TRBJ2-7; D perhaps matches TRBD2 (5 bases). V was pared by 0 bases and J by 4 bases, with 16 bases between. The CDR3 is 16 residues long. Germline V CDR1 and CDR2: LGHNA, YSLEER. The CDR3 sequence is CASSQDAGLVPYEQYF. For the CDR3, the DNA is TGCGCCAGCAGCCAAGATGCGGGTTTGGTGCCATACGAGCAGTACTTC.

This chain uses TRBV18 with TRBJ2-1; either TRBD1 or TRBD2 may supply D (5 bases each). Trimming took 3 bases from V and 9 from J, leaving 18 bases between them. CDR1 and CDR2 (germline): KGHSH, LQKENI. This CDR3 has 15 residues. The CDR3 sequence: CASSPSRDGDTEQFF. CDR3 nucleotide sequence: TGTGCCAGCTCACCCTCCCGGGACGGGGATACTGAGCAGTTCTTC.